The source of this T cell receptor beta chain is a study of radiation and T cells in renal cell carcinoma. As for time point: blood 2 weeks post-SBRT. Treatment here: 15 Gy SBRT to primary tumor, nephrectomy 4 weeks later. Trimming stripped 2 bases from V and 5 bases from J, with 6 bases between. Germline V CDR1 and CDR2: SQVTM, ANQGSEA. The CDR3 is 12 residues long. The assay was immunoSEQ multiplex PCR, and TCRdb's table has in-frame clones only and misses some. The sample has roughly 75,000 clones; roughly 82% are singletons. The chain has TRBV29-1 and TRBJ2-2; D is perhaps TRBD2 (6 bases). Sequencing was performed on blood, taken from a patient whose treatment included radiotherapy and nephrectomy. The clonotype originates from a man in his 60s with renal cell carcinoma. CDR3 amino acids: CSVELATGELFF. CDR3 DNA: TGCAGCGTTGAACTAGCGACCGGGGAGCTGTTTTTT.